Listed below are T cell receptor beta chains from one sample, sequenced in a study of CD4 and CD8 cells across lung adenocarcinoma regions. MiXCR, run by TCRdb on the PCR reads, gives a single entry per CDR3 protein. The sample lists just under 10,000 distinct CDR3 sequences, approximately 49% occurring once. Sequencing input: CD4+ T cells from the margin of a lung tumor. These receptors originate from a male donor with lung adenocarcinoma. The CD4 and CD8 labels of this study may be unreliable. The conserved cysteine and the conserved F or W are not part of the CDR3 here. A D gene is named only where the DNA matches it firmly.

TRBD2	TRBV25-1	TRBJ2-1	ASSSSGGALGEQF
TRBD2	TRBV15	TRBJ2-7	ATSRDITSGLNEQY
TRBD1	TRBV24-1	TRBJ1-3	ATSDAPGTGKDAIY
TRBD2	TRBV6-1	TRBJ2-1	ASRTKRGVSYNEQF
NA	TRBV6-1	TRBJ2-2	ASSEAGVGYTGELF
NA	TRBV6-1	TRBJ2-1	ASSPLYNEQF
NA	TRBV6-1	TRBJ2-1	ASGDRWADEQF
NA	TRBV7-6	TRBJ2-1	ASSLVGSHEQF
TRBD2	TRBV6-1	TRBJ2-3	ASSETRGGQDTQY
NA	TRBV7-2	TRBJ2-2	ASAARVAGELF
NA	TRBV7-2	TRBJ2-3	ASSLSSGGGRTQY
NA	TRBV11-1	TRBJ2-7	ASSPAAGVYEQY
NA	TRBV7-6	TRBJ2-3	ASSSGTDTQY
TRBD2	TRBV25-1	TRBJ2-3	ASSEWGGGDSTETQY
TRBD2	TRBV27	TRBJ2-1	ASSTGTSVSNEQF
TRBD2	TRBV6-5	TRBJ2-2	ASSYSTSGSTGELF
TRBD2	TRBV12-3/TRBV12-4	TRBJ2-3	ASTFLAGTTDTQY
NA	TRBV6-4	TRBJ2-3	ASSEGTGAINTQY
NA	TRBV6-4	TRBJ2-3	ARGVGGTDTQY
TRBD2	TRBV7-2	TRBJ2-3	ASSFDLAGGYTQY
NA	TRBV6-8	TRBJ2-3	GSRDSGVKDTQY
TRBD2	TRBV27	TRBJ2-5	ASRATGRAGRCGQETQY
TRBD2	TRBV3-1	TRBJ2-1	ASSQDRIRSGRVDEQF
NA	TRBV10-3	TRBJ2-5	AISAPTGGSDTETQY
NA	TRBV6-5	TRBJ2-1	ASRYPVTYEQF
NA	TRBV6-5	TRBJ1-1	ASSYGLGVKGTEAF
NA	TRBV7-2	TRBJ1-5	ASSLRGAVNRRQPQH
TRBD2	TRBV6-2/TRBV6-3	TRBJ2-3	ASSLPAGRGVDTQY
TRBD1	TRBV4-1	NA	ASSPEGAYYEQY